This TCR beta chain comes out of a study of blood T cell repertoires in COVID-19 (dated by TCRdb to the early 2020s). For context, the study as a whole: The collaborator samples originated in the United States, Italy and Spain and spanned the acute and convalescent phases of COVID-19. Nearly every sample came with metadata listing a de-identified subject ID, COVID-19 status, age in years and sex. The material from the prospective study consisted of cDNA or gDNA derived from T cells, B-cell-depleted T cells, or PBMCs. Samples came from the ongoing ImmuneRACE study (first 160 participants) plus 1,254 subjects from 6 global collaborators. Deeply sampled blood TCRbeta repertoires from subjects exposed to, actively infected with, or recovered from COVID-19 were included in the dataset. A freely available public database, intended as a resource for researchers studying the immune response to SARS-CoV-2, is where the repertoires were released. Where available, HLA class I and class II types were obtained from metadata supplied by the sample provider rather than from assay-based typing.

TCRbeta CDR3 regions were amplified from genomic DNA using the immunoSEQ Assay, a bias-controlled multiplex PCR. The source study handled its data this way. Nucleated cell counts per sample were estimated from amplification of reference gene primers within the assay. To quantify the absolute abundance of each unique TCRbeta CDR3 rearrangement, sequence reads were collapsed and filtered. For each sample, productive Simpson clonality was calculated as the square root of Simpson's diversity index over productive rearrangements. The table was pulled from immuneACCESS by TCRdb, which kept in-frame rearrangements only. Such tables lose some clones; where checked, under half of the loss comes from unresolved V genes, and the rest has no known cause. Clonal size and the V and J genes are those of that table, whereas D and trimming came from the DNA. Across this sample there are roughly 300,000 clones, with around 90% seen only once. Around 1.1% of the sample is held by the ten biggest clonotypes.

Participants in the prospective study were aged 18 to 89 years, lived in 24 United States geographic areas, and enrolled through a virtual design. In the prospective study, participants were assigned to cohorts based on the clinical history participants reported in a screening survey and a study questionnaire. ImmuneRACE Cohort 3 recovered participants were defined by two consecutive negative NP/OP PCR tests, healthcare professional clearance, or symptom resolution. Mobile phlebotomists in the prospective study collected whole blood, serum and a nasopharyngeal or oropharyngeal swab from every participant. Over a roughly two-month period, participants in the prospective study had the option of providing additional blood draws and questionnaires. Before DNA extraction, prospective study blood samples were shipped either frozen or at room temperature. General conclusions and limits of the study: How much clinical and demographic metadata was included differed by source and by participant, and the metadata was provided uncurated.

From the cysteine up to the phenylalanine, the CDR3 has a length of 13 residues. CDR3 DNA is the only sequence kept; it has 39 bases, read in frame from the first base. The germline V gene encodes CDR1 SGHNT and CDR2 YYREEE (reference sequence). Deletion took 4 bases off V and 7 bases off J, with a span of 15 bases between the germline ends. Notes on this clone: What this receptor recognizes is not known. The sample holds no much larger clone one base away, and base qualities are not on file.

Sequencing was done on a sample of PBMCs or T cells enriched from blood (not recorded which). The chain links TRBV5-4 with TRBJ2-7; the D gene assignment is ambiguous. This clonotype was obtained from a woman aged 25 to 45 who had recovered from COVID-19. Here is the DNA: TGTGCCAGCAGCCCCCGTCCGCCGAGGGAGCAGTACTTC. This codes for CASSPRPPREQYF.